Presented here are 12 T cell receptor beta chains from one specimen sequenced in a study of Ad26.COV2.S vaccination and SARS-CoV-2 variants. Treatment in this sample: roughly 18 received Ad26.COV2.S at low or high dose, single or two shots; 5 received placebo; per-sample allocation not given. Specimens were obtained on day 63 following the first vaccine or placebo injection. Produced via immunoSEQ multiplex PCR; TCRdb's table is partial and in-frame only. The sample contains about 400,000 clones, 88% of which appear only once. Sequenced here: peripheral blood, sampled in a trial of Ad26.COV2.S vaccine versus placebo. The receptor set was obtained from a person between 18 and 59 years old who received the Ad26.COV2.S COVID-19 vaccine or a placebo.

The chain combines TRBV2 with TRBJ2-3, with TRBD1 as a possible D gene (6 bases). Germline lookup yields CDR1 SNHLY and CDR2 FYNNEI. V was clipped by 11 bases and J by 4 bases, with 22 bases between them. This CDR3 contains 15 residues. CDR3 sequence: CAVGRGSTRSDTQYF. In DNA, the CDR3 is TGTGCCGTCGGCAGGGGCTCCACCAGGTCAGATACGCAGTATTTT.

The chain carries TRBV7-2 and TRBJ2-3, with D unresolved. V gave up 0 bases and J gave up 4 bases, with 8 bases separating them. The germline V gene encodes CDR1 SGHTA and CDR2 FQGNSA. The length of the CDR3 is 14 residues. CDR3 in amino acids: CASSLADRPDTQYF. The CDR3 bases are TGTGCCAGCAGCTTAGCGGATAGGCCAGATACGCAGTATTTT.

The J gene is TRBJ2-7, the V gene TRBV13; 7 nucleotides align to TRBD2. V was clipped by 5 bases and J by 5 bases; unmatched bases: 9. In germline, CDR1 is PRHDT, CDR2 FYEKMQ (reference sequence). The CDR3 totals 14 residues. CDR3 protein: CASSPWGGTNEQYF. For the CDR3, the DNA is TGTGCCAGCAGCCCATGGGGGGGGACGAACGAGCAGTACTTC.

V usage is TRBV4-1 and J usage is TRBJ2-2; 8 nucleotides agree with TRBD2. CDR3 length: 15 residues. From germline, CDR1 is MGHRA and CDR2 YSYEKL. The V segment lost 6 bases and the J segment 5 bases; nucleotides outside the gene matches: 8. The CDR3 DNA is TGCGCCAGCAGGGATTCCGGGACTAGGACCGGGGAGCTGTTTTTT. Translation: CASRDSGTRTGELFF.

The chain is built from TRBV6-6 and TRBJ1-1; D unclear. Germline-derived CDR1 and CDR2 are MNHNY and SVGAGI (reference sequence). Trimming left V 6 bases short and J 7 bases short, with 15 bases between. The CDR3 sequence is 13 residues long. The CDR3 DNA reads TGTGCCAGCAGGGGCGGGTTTGATGGTGAAGCTTTCTTT. Protein product: CASRGGFDGEAFF.

The V call is TRBV27, the J call TRBJ1-4; D perhaps matches TRBD1 (5 bases). Trimming stripped 6 bases from V and 8 bases from J, with 16 bases between. Germline V CDR1 and CDR2: MNHEY, SMNVEV (reference sequence). The CDR3 sequence is 14 residues long. CDR3 DNA sequence: TGTGCCAGCAGACTAGGAGGGGCGGGCGAAAAACTGTTTTTT. This gives the protein CASRLGGAGEKLFF.

This chain links TRBV6-2 or TRBV6-3 with TRBJ2-7; TRBD2 agrees at 11 bases. With V trimmed by 2 bases and J by 2 bases, 8 bases remained unmatched. There are 17 residues in the CDR3. Germline V gives CDR1 MNHEY, CDR2 SVGEGT. This chain's CDR3 is CASSYEASGGPPYEQYF. Here the CDR3 DNA reads TGTGCCAGCAGTTACGAGGCTAGCGGGGGGCCCCCCTACGAGCAGTACTTC.

This rearrangement joins TRBV18 to TRBJ2-7; D remains ambiguous. Germline V gene sequence: CDR1 KGHSH, CDR2 LQKENI. The length of the CDR3 is 13 residues. V lost 6 bases to trimming and J lost 5 bases, with 14 bases between them. In nucleotides, the CDR3 is TGTGCCAGCTCCTACGGGTCTGTGGACGAGCAGTACTTC. It translates to CASSYGSVDEQYF.

The chain employs TRBV14 and TRBJ1-2; D perhaps matches TRBD1 (6 bases). This CDR3 is 15 amino acids long. V was trimmed by 4 bases and J by 7 bases, leaving 19 bases between them. Looked up from germline, CDR1 is SGHDN and CDR2 is FVKESK. This CDR3 is CASSPYPGAGGGYTF. CDR3 nucleotides: TGTGCCAGCAGCCCGTATCCGGGGGCAGGTGGTGGCTACACCTTC.

This clone occurred once. V is TRBV23-1 and J is TRBJ1-6; D unresolved. TRBV23-1 is filed as an ORF, its function uncertain. The CDR3 loop spans 14 amino acids. V was clipped by 10 bases and J by 0 bases, with 10 bases between them. CDR3 sequence (DNA): TGCGCCAACCCCTGGGGCTCCTATAATTCACCCCTCCACTTT. Encoded protein: CANPWGSYNSPLHF.

This clone occurred a few times. J is TRBJ2-7 and V is TRBV2, with D tentatively TRBD2 (5 bases). This CDR3 spans 14 amino acids. V was trimmed by 8 bases and J by 0 bases, leaving 14 bases between them. Germline V gives CDR1 SNHLY, CDR2 FYNNEI. For the CDR3, the DNA is TGTGCCAGCCGGCCAGCGGTGAGCTCCTACGAGCAGTACTTC. Its protein product is CASRPAVSSYEQYF.

Here the CDR3 reads CSVDRGPEAFF. In nucleotides, the CDR3 is TGCAGCGTTGACAGGGGTCCTGAAGCTTTCTTT. This chain links TRBV29-1 with TRBJ1-1, with a possible D match to TRBD1 (6 bases). Per germline, CDR1 SQVTM and CDR2 ANQGSEA. V lost 3 bases, J lost 6 bases, and 8 bases lay in between. This CDR3 has 11 residues.